The 19 T cell receptor beta chains presented below share a single source sample, sequenced in a study of blood T cell repertoires in COVID-19. The method was immunoSEQ multiplex PCR; TCRdb's version includes in-frame clones alone and lacks a portion of them. The table shows around 300,000 clones, with 75% to 85% occurring only once. Sequences were obtained from peripheral blood. The receptor set was obtained from a human donor in a cohort sampled during active COVID-19.

This chain links TRBV15 with TRBJ1-2; D gene ambiguous. Trimming stripped 3 bases from V and 8 bases from J, with 10 bases between. Germline CDR1 and CDR2: LNHNV and YYDKDF (reference sequence). The length of the CDR3 is 12 residues. The CDR3 is CATSSPTKGYTF. CDR3 sequence (DNA): TGTGCCACCAGCAGCCCGACTAAGGGCTACACCTTC. Full variable domain (missing parts from reference TRBV15 and TRBJ1-2): DAMVIQNPRYQVTQFGKPVTLSCSQTLNHNVMYWYQQKSSQAPKLLFHYYDKDFNNEADTPDNFQSRRPNTSFCFLDIRSPGLGDTAMYLCATSSPTKGYTFGSGTRLTVV.

The chain has TRBV5-1 and TRBJ2-6; D is unresolved. Germline V lookup: CDR1 SGHRS, CDR2 YFSETQ. The CDR3 has 16 residues. The ends were cut back, 1 base at V and 2 bases at J, with 10 bases in the middle. The CDR3 DNA reads as TGCGCCAGCAGCTTGTACGCAGGTCCTGGGGCCAACGTCCTGACTTTC. The encoded protein is CASSLYAGPGANVLTF.

This clone was found once. This sequence joins TRBV19 and TRBJ1-2; D unresolved. Trimming removed 3 bases at V and 8 bases at J, with 13 bases between. The length of the CDR3 is 13 residues. Germline loops: CDR1 LNHDA, CDR2 SQIVND (reference sequence). CDR3 sequence (DNA): TGTGCCAGTAGTATGGGCAGCGGGTTAGGCTACACCTTC. This translates into CASSMGSGLGYTF.

This chain connects TRBV2 to TRBJ1-2; D is undetermined. This CDR3 is built from 13 residues. Germline V gene data show CDR1 as SNHLY and CDR2 as FYNNEI. V lost 6 bases to trimming and J lost 0 bases, with 8 bases between them. CDR3 bases: TGTGCCAGCAGACTAGACTCTAACTATGGCTACACCTTC. This sequence encodes CASRLDSNYGYTF.

The V and J genes are TRBV27 and TRBJ2-3; 8 nucleotides match TRBD2. The CDR3 sequence is 17 residues long. Unmatched junction bases numbered 15, after V lost 4 bases and J lost 6 bases. Germline-derived CDR1 and CDR2 are MNHEY and SMNVEV (reference sequence). In nucleotides, the CDR3 is TGTGCCAGCAGTTATGGTGGAAGGACTAGCTTAACCGATACGCAGTATTTT. Translation: CASSYGGRTSLTDTQYF.

The J gene is TRBJ1-2, the V gene TRBV29-1; D is uncertain. The CDR3 consists of 12 residues. CDR1 and CDR2 from the germline V gene are SQVTM and ANQGSEA. The V and J ends lost 5 bases and 2 bases respectively, with 9 bases between them. CDR3 amino acids: CSVYALNYGYTF. Here the CDR3 DNA reads TGCAGCGTTTACGCGTTAAACTATGGCTACACCTTC.

This rearrangement joins TRBV5-1 to TRBJ2-7, with a tentative D call TRBD1 (6 bases). The CDR3 extends over 14 amino acids. CDR1 is SGHRS, CDR2 YFSETQ, per germline. With 0 bases removed from V and 10 bases from J, the gap between germline ends came to 17 bases. This CDR3 reads CASSLESRDTAQYF. The CDR3 DNA reads as TGCGCCAGCAGCTTGGAATCTCGGGACACCGCTCAGTACTTC. Using reference TRBV5-1 and TRBJ2-7 for the parts outside the CDR3, the full variable domain is KAGVTQTPRYLIKTRGQQVTLSCSPISGHRSVSWYQQTPGQGLQFLFEYFSETQRNKGNFPGRFSGRQFSNSRSEMNVSTLELGDSALYLCASSLESRDTAQYFGPGTRLTVT.

The chain combines TRBV6-2 or TRBV6-3 with TRBJ2-2; tentatively, D is TRBD2 (5 bases). The V gene's germline CDR1 is MNHEY and CDR2 SVGEGT. This CDR3 is built from 15 residues. V dropped 5 bases and J dropped 8 bases, with 18 bases sitting between them. CDR3 protein: CASSQIRRGRGELFF. DNA of the CDR3: TGTGCCAGCAGTCAAATACGTCGGGGAAGAGGGGAGCTGTTTTTT.

The rearrangement uses TRBV5-4 and TRBJ1-1, with 7 bases lining up with TRBD1. Germline values: CDR1 SGHNT, CDR2 YYREEE (reference sequence). This CDR3 region has 11 residues. Trimming removed 5 bases from V and 8 bases from J; junction bases left unmatched: 3. The CDR3 nucleotides read TGTGCCAGCAGGTCAGGGGGAGAAGCTTTCTTT. It yields the protein CASRSGGEAFF.

Only one count was recorded for this clone. The V gene is TRBV29-1, the J gene TRBJ1-1, with D perhaps TRBD1 (5 bases). CDR1 is SQVTM and CDR2 is ANQGSEA in the germline V gene. The ends were cut back, 5 bases at V and 8 bases at J, with 9 bases in the middle. This CDR3 contains 10 residues. CDR3 residues: CSVMEGEAFF. CDR3 sequence (DNA): TGCAGCGTTATGGAGGGGGAAGCTTTCTTT. The whole variable domain, remainder taken from reference TRBV29-1 and TRBJ1-1, is SAVISQKPSRDICQRGTSLTIQCQVDSQVTMMFWYRQQPGQSLTLIATANQGSEATYESGFVIDKFPISRPNLTFSTLTVSNMSPEDSSIYLCSVMEGEAFFGQGTRLTVV.

The rearrangement uses TRBV27 and TRBJ2-6; D possibly corresponds to TRBD2 (6 bases). This CDR3 is 16 amino acids long. Trimming left V 6 bases short and J 3 bases short, with 15 bases between. From germline, CDR1 is MNHEY and CDR2 SMNVEV (reference sequence). The CDR3 region is CASSRDFRGGANVLTF. In DNA form, the CDR3 reads TGTGCCAGCAGCAGGGACTTTAGAGGTGGGGCCAACGTCCTGACTTTC.

This chain connects TRBV30 to TRBJ2-6; no reliable D call. Germline CDR1 reads GTSNPN; CDR2 reads SVGIG (reference sequence). CDR3 size: 14 residues. Trimming stripped 3 bases from V and 5 bases from J, with 11 bases between. The CDR3 coding sequence is TGTGCCTGGAGCTCGGGTACTTGGGCCAACGTCCTGACTTTC. Amino acid sequence: CAWSSGTWANVLTF.

The gene calls are TRBV11-2 and TRBJ2-4; 7 bases match TRBD2. CDR3 size: 14 residues. After removal of 4 bases from V and 6 bases from J, the junction contained 6 bases not matched to a gene. Germline CDR1 SGHAT, CDR2 FQNNGV. The CDR3 reads CASSSAGDLNIQYF. The CDR3 nucleotides read TGTGCCAGCAGCTCGGCGGGGGACCTAAACATTCAGTACTTC.

The V call is TRBV9, the J call TRBJ1-1; 7 bases are a match to TRBD1. The CDR3 spans 15 residues. Trimming took 1 base from V and 1 from J; bases not matched to a gene: 4. Germline values: CDR1 SGDLS, CDR2 YYNGEE. The CDR3 DNA is TGTGCCAGCAGCGTATCCTACAGGGGGAACACTGAAGCTTTCTTT. Its protein is CASSVSYRGNTEAFF.

J is TRBJ2-1 and V is TRBV7-6; 9 nucleotides align to TRBD2. There are 16 residues in the CDR3. Unmatched junction bases numbered 6, after V lost 1 base and J lost 5 bases. CDR1 is SGHVS and CDR2 is FNYEAQ in the germline V gene. CDR3 region: CASSLVGTSYHNEQFF. The CDR3 nucleotides are TGTGCCAGCAGCTTAGTTGGGACTAGCTATCACAATGAGCAGTTCTTC.

The table lists this clone with a count of one. J is TRBJ2-1 and V is TRBV20-1; 8 nucleotides match TRBD2. Trimming removed 3 bases from V and 5 bases from J; junction bases left unmatched: 9. Germline CDR1 and CDR2: DFQATT and SNEGSKA (reference sequence). This CDR3 has 15 amino acids. The CDR3 coding sequence is TGCAGTGCTAGTGATGGCGGGGGGCTCGACAATGAGCAGTTCTTC. Protein sequence: CSASDGGGLDNEQFF.

The chain combines TRBV18 with TRBJ1-5; TRBD1 matches at 9 bases. V lost 2 bases and J lost 5; bases outside the gene matches: 4. Germline-derived CDR1 and CDR2 are KGHSH and LQKENI. This CDR3 is built from 15 residues. The CDR3: CASSPGTGWDQPQHF. In DNA form, the CDR3 reads TGTGCCAGCTCACCAGGGACAGGGTGGGATCAGCCCCAGCATTTT.

The V and J genes are TRBV7-9 and TRBJ2-1; 11 bases are shared with TRBD2. Germline lookup yields CDR1 SEHNR and CDR2 FQNEAQ (reference sequence). Germline trimming cut 2 bases from V and 5 bases from J; bases unmatched to any gene: 5. The CDR3 spans 16 residues. The CDR3 DNA sequence: TGTGCCAGCAGCTTATTAGCGGGGGGGCCCCACAATGAGCAGTTCTTC. It specifies CASSLLAGGPHNEQFF.

The CDR3 coding sequence is TGCAGCGCTGCTGGACAGGGGGCCAGTAACTATGGCTACACCTTC. Encoded protein: CSAAGQGASNYGYTF. V and J are TRBV29-1 and TRBJ1-2; 11 nucleotides line up with TRBD1. The CDR3 loop spans 15 amino acids. The junction had 8 bases not matched to a gene; V was cut back by 7 bases and J by 1 base. Per the germline V gene, CDR1 is SQVTM and CDR2 is ANQGSEA.